Given below is one TCR beta chain in context. The repertoire was sequenced with immunoSEQ multiplex PCR; TCRdb's copy has only in-frame clones and lacks some. The sample records roughly 30,000 clones, 80% to 95% being singletons. The CDR3 length is 16 residues. J lost 2 bases, V lost 5 bases, and 9 bases had no gene match. Per germline, CDR1 SGHNT and CDR2 YYREEE (reference sequence). The source of the sample is a study of T cells in tuberculosis. This sequence originates from a donor aged 10-30 years with latent tuberculosis or without tuberculosis infection. The sequenced material came from PBMCs. This rearrangement joins TRBV5-4 to TRBJ2-2; TRBD1 matches at 7 bases. The CDR3 sequence: CASSWDSPLNTGELFF. The CDR3 DNA follows: TGTGCCAGCAGTTGGGACAGCCCACTCAACACCGGGGAGCTGTTTTTT.